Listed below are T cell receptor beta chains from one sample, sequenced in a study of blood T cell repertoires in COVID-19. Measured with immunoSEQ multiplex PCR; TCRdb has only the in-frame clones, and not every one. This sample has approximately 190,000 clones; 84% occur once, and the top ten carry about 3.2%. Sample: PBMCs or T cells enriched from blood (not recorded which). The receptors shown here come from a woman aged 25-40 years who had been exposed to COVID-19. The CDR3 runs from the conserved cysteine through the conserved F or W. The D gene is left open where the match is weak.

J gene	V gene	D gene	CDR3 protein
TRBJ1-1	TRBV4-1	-	CASSHATARDTEAFF
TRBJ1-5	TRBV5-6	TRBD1	CASSLGTGGNSNQPQHF
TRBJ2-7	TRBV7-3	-	CASSPGPAYEQYF
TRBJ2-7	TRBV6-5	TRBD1	CASSPLGQGYEQYF
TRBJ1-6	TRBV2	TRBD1	CASSIWTGDYNSPLHF
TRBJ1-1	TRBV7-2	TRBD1	CASSPDRRNTEAFF
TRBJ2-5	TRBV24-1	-	CATSERGLGGRETQYF
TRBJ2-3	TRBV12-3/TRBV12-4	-	CASSFREPIAQYF
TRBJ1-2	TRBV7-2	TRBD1	CASSLGGRQGALVYGYTF
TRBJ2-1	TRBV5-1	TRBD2	CASSLSGGYNEQFF
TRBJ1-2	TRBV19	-	CAIPMGAGGYTF
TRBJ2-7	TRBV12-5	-	CASGPPTGRRYEQYF
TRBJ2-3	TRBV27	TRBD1	CASSLPSGTGLTDTQYF
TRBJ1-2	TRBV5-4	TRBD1	CASSLSQGDGRGGTF
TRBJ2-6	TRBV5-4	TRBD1	CASSPGTAYVSGANVLTF
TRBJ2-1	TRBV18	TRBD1	CASSSTGGFSYNEQFF
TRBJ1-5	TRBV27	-	CASSLGSGGNQPQHF
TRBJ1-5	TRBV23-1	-	CASSPLDQPQHF
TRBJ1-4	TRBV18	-	CASSPPSPDRSNEKLFF